Below, one T cell receptor delta chain is given with its context. TCRdb attributes to this sequence the protein of a much larger clone, which differs from the DNA translation at residue 16; a read error is likely, and the protein displayed is translated from the DNA. The data were taken from a study of gamma-delta T cells after stem cell transplantation. The CDR3 totals 19 residues. Germline CDR1 reads GEAIGNYY; CDR2 reads EKD. TCRdb reran clone calling via CATT on the RT-PCR reads. The sample has about 5,400 delta-chain clones, 9.8% seen once. The gene calls are TRDV2 and TRDJ1; perhaps TRDD3 as D (5 bases). The origin of this receptor is a human donor. It is not recorded whose cells these are; they may come from a transplant donor. The sequencing sample was made of gamma-delta T cells. CDR3 coding DNA: TGTGCCTGTGACACCCTCTCCTCGGGATCCCCCGGTCGCACCGATAACCTCATCTTT. It specifies CACDTLSSGSPGRTDNLIF.